At least ten counts were recorded for the clone carrying this T cell receptor beta chain. The source of the sample is a study of T cells after yellow fever vaccination. One entry per CDR3 protein, called by TCRdb with MiXCR from the 5' RACE reads. The table shows 400,000 to 450,000 distinct CDR3 sequences, with roughly 20% occurring only once. V lost 4 bases and J 6 bases, leaving 12 bases between the germline ends. The CDR3 is 14 amino acids. Germline V lookup: CDR1 LGHDT, CDR2 YNNKEL (reference sequence). The gene calls are TRBV3-1 and TRBJ2-2, with D tentatively TRBD2 (5 bases). The sequencing used PBMCs, collected before the yellow fever booster vaccination. This TCR was recovered from a man between 18 and 35 years old who received the YFV17D yellow fever vaccine. CDR3 nucleotide sequence: TGTGCCAGCAGCCCGAGGGTTCTCTCCGGGGAGCTGTTTTTT. Protein product: CASSPRVLSGELFF.